In this sample, the clone carrying this T cell receptor beta chain turned up once. This CDR3 contains 17 residues. The J segment lost 2 bases and the V segment lost 2 bases, leaving 8 bases of the junction unmatched. Per germline, CDR1 SGHDT and CDR2 YYEEEE. The data originate from a study of blood T cell repertoires in COVID-19. In the study overall: Samples taken during acute and convalescent COVID-19 were collected in the United States, Italy and Spain. Sources were T cells, B-cell-depleted T cells, or PBMCs; the material itself was cDNA or gDNA.

Original analysis: Researchers report that nucleated cell counts were estimated from reference gene primer amplification. This table comes from immunoSEQ multiplex PCR, and its TCRdb copy is limited to in-frame clones, with some not included. That table gives V, J and clone size, and the DNA gave D and trimming. The sample consists of approximately 390,000 clones, approximately 87% of them appearing once. A Seattle source enrolled patients during active infection and followed them longitudinally. This sequence originates from an older woman with COVID-19, enrolled during active disease. The genes are TRBV5-6 and TRBJ1-1; 11 nucleotides align to TRBD1. Specimen: peripheral blood. The CDR3 coding sequence is TGTGCCAGCAGCTTATATTTGGACAGGGGGCAAAACACTGAAGCTTTCTTT. Translated: CASSLYLDRGQNTEAFF.